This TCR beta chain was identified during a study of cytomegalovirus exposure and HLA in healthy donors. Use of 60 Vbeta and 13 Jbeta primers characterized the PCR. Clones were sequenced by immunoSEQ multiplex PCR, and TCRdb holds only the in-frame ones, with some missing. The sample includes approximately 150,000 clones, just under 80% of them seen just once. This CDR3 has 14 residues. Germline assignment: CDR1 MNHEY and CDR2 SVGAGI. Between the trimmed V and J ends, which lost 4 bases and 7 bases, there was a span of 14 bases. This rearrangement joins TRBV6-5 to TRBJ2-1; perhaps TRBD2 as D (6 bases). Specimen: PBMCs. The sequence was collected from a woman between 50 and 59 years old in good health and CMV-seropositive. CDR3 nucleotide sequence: TGTGCCAGCAGTTTACCGGGACTCCTGAATGAGCAGTTCTTC. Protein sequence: CASSLPGLLNEQFF.